This TCR beta chain emerged from a study of T cells after yellow fever vaccination. A 5'RACE template-switching step, the method used to make TCR cDNA, added a universal primer site and UMIs. TCRdb passed the 5' RACE reads through MiXCR, listing each CDR3 protein once. The sample holds about 340,000 distinct CDR3 sequences, around 12% seen once. The length of the CDR3 is 12 residues. The V end was cut by 3 bases, the J end by 8 bases, with 11 bases between. Per germline, CDR1 DFQATT and CDR2 SNEGSKA (reference sequence). The rearrangement links TRBV20-1 to TRBJ2-4; TRBD1 might be the D (5 bases). The sample was CD4+ T cells sorted from PBMCs, taken 15 days after the yellow fever booster vaccination. The sequence came from a man aged 18 to 29 who received the YFV17D yellow fever vaccine. CDR3 nucleotides: TGCAGTGCTAGCCCCAGGGCGGACATTCAGTACTTC. It encodes CSASPRADIQYF.